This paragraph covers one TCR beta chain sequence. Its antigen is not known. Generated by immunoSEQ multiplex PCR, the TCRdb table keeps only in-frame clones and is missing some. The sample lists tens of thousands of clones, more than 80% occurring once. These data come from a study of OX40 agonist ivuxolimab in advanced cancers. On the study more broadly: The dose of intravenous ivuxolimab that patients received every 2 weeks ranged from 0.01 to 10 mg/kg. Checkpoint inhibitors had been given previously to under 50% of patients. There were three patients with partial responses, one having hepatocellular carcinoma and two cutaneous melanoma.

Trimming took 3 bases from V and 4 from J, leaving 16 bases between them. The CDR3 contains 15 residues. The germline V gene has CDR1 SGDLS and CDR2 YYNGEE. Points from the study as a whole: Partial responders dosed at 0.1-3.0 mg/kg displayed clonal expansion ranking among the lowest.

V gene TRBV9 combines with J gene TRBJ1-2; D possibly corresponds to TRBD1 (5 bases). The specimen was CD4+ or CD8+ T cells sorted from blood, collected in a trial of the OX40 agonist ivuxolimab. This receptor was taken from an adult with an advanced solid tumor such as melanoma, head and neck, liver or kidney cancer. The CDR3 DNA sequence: TGTGCCAGCAGCGAAAAGGGGCTCGGTGGCTATGGCTACACCTTC. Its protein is CASSEKGLGGYGYTF.